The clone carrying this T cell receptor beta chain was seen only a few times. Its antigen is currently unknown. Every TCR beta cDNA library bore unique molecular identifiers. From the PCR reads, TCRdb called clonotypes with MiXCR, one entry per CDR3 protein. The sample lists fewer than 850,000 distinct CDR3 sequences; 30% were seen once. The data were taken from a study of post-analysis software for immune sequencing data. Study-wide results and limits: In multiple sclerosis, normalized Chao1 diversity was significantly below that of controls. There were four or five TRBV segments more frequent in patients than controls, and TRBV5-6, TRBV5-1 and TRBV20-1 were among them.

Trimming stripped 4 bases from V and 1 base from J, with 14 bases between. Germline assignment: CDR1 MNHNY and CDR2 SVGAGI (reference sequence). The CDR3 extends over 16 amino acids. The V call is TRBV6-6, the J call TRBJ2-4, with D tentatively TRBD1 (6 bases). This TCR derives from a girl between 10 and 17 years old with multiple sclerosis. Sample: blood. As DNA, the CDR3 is TGTGCCAGCAGTTCCTCGCCTGGGGGCGCCAAAAACATTCAGTACTTC. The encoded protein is CASSSSPGGAKNIQYF.